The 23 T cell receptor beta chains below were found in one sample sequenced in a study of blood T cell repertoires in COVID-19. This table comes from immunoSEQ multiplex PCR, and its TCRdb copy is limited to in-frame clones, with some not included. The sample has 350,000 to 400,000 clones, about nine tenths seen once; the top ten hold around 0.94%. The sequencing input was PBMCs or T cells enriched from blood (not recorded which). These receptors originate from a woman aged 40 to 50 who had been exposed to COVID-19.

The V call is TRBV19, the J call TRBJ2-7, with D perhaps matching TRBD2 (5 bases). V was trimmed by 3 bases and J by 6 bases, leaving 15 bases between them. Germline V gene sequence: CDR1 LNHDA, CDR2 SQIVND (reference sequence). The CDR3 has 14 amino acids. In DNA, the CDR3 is TGTGCCAGTAGTATCCCCGGAGGAATAGGCGAGCAGTACTTC. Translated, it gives CASSIPGGIGEQYF.

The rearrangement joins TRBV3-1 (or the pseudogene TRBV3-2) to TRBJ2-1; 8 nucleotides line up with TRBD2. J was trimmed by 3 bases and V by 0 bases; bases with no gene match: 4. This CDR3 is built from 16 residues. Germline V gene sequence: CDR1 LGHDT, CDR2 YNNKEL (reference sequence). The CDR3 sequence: CASSQDLAGGYNEQFF. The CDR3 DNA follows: TGTGCCAGCAGCCAAGACCTAGCGGGTGGCTACAATGAGCAGTTCTTC.

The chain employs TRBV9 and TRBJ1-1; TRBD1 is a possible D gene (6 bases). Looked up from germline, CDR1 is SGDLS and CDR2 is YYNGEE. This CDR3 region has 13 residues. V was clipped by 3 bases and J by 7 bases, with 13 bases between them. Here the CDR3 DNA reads TGTGCCAGCAGCGATACCATAGGGGGTGAAGCTTTCTTT. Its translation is CASSDTIGGEAFF.

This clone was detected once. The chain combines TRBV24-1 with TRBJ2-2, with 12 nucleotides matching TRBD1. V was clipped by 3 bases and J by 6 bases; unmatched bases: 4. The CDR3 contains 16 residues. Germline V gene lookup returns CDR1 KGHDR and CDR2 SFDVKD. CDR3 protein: CATSDPGQGAAGELFF. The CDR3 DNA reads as TGTGCCACCAGTGATCCGGGACAGGGGGCAGCCGGGGAGCTGTTTTTT.

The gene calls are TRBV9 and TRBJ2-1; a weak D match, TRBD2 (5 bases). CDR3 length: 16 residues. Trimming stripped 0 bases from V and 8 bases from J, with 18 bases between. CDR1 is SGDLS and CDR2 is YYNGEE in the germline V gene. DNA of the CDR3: TGTGCCAGCAGCGTAGGTTGGAGGAAGGGTGGGGATGAGCAGTTCTTC. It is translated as CASSVGWRKGGDEQFF.

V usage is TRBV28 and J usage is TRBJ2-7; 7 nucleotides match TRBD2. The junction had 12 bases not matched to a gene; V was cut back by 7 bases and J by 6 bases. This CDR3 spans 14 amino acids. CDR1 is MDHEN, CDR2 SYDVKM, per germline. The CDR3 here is CASTPQLAIGEQYF. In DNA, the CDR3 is TGTGCCAGCACCCCCCAACTAGCGATAGGCGAGCAGTACTTC.

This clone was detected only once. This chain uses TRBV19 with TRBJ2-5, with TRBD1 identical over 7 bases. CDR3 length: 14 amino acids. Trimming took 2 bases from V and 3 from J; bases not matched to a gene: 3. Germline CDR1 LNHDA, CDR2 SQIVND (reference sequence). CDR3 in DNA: TGTGCCAGTAGTATAACGACAGGGAAAGAGACCCAGTACTTC. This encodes CASSITTGKETQYF.

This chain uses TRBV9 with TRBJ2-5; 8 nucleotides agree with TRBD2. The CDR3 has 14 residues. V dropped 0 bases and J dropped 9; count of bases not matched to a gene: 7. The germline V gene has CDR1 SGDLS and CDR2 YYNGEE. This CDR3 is CASSVGGGLGSQYF. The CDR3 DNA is TGTGCCAGCAGCGTAGGCGGGGGGCTCGGGTCCCAGTACTTC. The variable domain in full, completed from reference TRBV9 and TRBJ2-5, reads DSGVTQTPKHLITATGQRVTLRCSPRSGDLSVYWYQQSLDQGLQFLIQYYNGEERAKGNILERFSAQQFPDLHSELNLSSLELGDSALYFCASSVGGGLGSQYFGPGTRLLVL.

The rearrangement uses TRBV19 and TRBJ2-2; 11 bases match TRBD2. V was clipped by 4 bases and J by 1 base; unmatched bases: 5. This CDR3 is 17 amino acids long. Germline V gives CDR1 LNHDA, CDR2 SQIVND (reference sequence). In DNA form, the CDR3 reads TGTGCCAGTAGTAGGGGAACTAGCGGGGGGAACACCGGGGAGCTGTTTTTT. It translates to CASSRGTSGGNTGELFF.

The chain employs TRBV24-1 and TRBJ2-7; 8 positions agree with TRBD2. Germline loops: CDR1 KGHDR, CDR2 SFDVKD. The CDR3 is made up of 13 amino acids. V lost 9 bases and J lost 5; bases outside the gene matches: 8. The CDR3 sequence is CATGQAGGNEQYF. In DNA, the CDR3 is TGTGCCACCGGCCAGGCGGGAGGAAACGAGCAGTACTTC.

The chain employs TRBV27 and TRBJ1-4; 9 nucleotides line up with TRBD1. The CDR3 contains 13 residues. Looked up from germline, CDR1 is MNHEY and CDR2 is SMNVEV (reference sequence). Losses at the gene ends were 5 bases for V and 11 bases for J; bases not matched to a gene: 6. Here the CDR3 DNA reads TGTGCCAGCAGTGCGGGACAGGGAGGGAAACTGTTTTTT. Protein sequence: CASSAGQGGKLFF.

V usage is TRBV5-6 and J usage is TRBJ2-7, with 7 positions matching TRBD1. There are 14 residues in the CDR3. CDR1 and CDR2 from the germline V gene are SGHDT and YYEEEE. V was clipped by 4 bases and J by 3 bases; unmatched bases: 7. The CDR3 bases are TGTGCCAGCAGCCCGGGACAGCAGCACTACGAGCAGTACTTC. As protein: CASSPGQQHYEQYF. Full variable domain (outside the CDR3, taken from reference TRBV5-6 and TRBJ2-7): DAGVTQSPTHLIKTRGQQVTLRCSPKSGHDTVSWYQQALGQGPQFIFQYYEEEERQRGNFPDRFSGHQFPNYSSELNVNALLLGDSALYLCASSPGQQHYEQYFGPGTRLTVT.

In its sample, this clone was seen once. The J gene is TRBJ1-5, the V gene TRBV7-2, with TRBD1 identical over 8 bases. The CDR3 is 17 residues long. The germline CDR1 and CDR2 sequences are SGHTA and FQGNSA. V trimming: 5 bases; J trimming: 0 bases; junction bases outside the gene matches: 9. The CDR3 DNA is TGTGCCAGCAGCGTGACAGGGGTGCGAGGTAGCAATCAGCCCCAGCATTTT. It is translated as CASSVTGVRGSNQPQHF. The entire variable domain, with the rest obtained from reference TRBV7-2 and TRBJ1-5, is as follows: GAGVSQSPSNKVTEKGKDVELRCDPISGHTALYWYRQSLGQGLEFLIYFQGNSAPDKSGLPSDRFSAERTGGSVSTLTIQRTQQEDSAVYLCASSVTGVRGSNQPQHFGDGTRLSIL.

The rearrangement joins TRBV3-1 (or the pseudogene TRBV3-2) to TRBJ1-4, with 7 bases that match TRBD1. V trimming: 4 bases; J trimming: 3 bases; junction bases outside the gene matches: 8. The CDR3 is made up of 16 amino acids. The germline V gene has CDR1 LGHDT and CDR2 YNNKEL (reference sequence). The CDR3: CASSLRKGQANEKLFF. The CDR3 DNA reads TGTGCCAGCAGCCTTCGGAAAGGACAGGCTAATGAAAAACTGTTTTTT.

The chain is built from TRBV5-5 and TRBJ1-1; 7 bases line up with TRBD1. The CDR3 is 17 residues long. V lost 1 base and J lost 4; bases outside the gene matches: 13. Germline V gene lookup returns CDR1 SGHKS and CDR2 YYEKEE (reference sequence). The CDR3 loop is CASSLSSGGMRRTEAFF. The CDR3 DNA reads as TGTGCCAGCAGCTTGTCTTCAGGGGGTATGCGACGCACTGAAGCTTTCTTT.

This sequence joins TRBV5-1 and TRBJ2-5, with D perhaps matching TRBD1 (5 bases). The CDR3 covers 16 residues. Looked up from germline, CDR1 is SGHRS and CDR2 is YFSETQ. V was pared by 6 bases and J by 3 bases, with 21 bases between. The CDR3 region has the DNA TGCGCCAGCACCCTGGGGCACGGGTCTGGAAAAGAGACCCAGTACTTC. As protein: CASTLGHGSGKETQYF.

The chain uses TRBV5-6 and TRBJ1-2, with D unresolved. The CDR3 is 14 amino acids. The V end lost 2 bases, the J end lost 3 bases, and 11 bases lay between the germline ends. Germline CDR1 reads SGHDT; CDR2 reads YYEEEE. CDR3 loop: CASSLGGGYYGYTF. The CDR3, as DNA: TGTGCCAGCAGCTTAGGCGGAGGATACTATGGCTACACCTTC.

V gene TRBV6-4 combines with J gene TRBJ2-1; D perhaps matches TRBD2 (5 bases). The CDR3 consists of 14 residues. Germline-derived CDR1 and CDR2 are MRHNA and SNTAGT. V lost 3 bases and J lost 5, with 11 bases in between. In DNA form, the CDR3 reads TGTGCCAGCAGTGAAGGCCGGGATAACAATGAGCAGTTCTTC. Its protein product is CASSEGRDNNEQFF.

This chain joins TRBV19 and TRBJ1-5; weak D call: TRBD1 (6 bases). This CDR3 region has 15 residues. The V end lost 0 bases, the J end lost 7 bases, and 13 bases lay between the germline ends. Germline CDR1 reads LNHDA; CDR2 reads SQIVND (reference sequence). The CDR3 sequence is CASSIEGGGRQPQHF. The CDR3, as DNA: TGTGCCAGTAGTATAGAAGGGGGGGGCAGGCAGCCCCAGCATTTT.

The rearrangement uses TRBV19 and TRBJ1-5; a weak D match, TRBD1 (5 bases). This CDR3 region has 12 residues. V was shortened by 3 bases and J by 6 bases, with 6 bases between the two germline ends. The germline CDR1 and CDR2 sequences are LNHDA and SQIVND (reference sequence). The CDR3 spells CASSMGPQPQHF. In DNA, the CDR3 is TGTGCCAGTAGTATGGGGCCTCAGCCCCAGCATTTT.

The CDR3, as DNA: TGTGCCAGCCGGACTAGGGCTTACGAGCAGTACTTC. Residues: CASRTRAYEQYF. This sequence joins TRBV2 and TRBJ2-7; TRBD2 agrees at 7 bases. This CDR3 is 12 amino acids long. The germline gives CDR1 SNHLY, CDR2 FYNNEI. V gave up 8 bases and J gave up 4 bases; unmatched junction bases: 5.

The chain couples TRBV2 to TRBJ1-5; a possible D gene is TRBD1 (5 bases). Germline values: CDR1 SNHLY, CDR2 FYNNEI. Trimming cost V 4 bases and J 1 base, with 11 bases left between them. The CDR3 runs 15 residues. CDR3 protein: CASSVRRGSNQPQHF. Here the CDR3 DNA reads TGTGCCAGCAGTGTACGGAGGGGAAGCAATCAGCCCCAGCATTTT.

The CDR3 reads CSASRGGWDTEAFF. CDR3 nucleotides: TGCAGTGCTAGTCGGGGGGGCTGGGACACTGAAGCTTTCTTT. The V gene is TRBV20-1, the J gene TRBJ1-1, with D possibly TRBD1 on 6 matching bases. The V end was cut by 3 bases, the J end by 3 bases, with 14 bases between. The CDR3 loop spans 14 amino acids. Germline CDR1 is DFQATT and CDR2 is SNEGSKA (reference sequence).